This T cell receptor (beta chain) was recorded in a study of T cells in Graves' hyperthyroidism and ophthalmopathy. Uncontrolled infection, other autoimmune disease, pregnancy and lactation each barred patients from inclusion. This clonotype was observed many times. It was RNA transcripts that yielded the amplified TCR beta CDR3 regions. A first-round RT-PCR of the TCR CDR3 used the HTBI primer set. TCRdb fed the multiplex PCR reads into MiXCR, producing one record per CDR3 protein. Found here are about 180,000 distinct CDR3 sequences, about a sixth of them singletons; the top ten hold under 35%. The V gene's germline CDR1 is SGHRS and CDR2 YFSETQ. The CDR3 sequence is 15 residues long. The V gene end was trimmed by 3 bases and the J gene end by 5 bases; junction bases not matched to a gene: 9.

This TCR came from a woman aged 50 to 65 with Graves' hyperthyroidism. V gene TRBV5-1 combines with J gene TRBJ2-7, with 9 bases identical to TRBD1. Sample: blood. Here the CDR3 DNA reads TGCGCCAGCAGCTCGGAGGACAGGGGAACCCACGAGCAGTACTTC. Protein product: CASSSEDRGTHEQYF.